These 3 T cell receptor beta chains originate from one sample sequenced in a study of vaccination and CD4 T cells after COVID-19. Sequenced with the Oncomine TCR Beta short-read assay was DNA taken from cultured CD4+ T cells. Cultured CD4+ T cells were the source of extracted genomic DNA. TCRdb used MiXCR to reprocess the PCR reads, holding one entry per CDR3 protein. The data show 8,000 to 10,000 distinct CDR3 sequences, about 34% seen once. These TCRs' antigens remain unknown. Stated treatment: roughly ten-day PBMC culture with coronavirus spike peptide pools or control peptides (ViraFEST assay). The unexposed donor provided CD4+ T cells, which were taken before the COVID-19 pandemic (2011-2018). Sample: CD4+ T cells from blood, cultured in vitro. The receptors shown here come from a human donor in good health.

The V and J genes are TRBV27 and TRBJ2-1; D uncertain. Trimming shortened V by 2 bases and J by 5 bases, and 16 bases separated the two germline ends. CDR1 and CDR2 (germline): MNHEY, SMNVEV (reference sequence). There are 16 residues in the CDR3. The CDR3 reads CASSLPIVGSHNEQFF. CDR3 in DNA: TGTGCCAGCAGTTTACCCATAGTAGGATCGCACAATGAGCAGTTCTTC.

V and J are TRBV28 and TRBJ2-7; 11 bases match TRBD2. V dropped 6 bases and J dropped 3; count of bases not matched to a gene: 10. The germline gives CDR1 MDHEN, CDR2 SYDVKM. The CDR3 spans 16 residues. The CDR3 coding sequence is TGTGCCAGCAGCCCCAGTGGGACTAGCGGAGTCTACGAGCAGTACTTC. It yields the protein CASSPSGTSGVYEQYF.

V and J are TRBV7-2 and TRBJ1-6; D gene uncertain. The germline CDR1 and CDR2 sequences are SGHTA and FQGNSA. This CDR3 has 14 residues. V was pared by 0 bases and J by 4 bases, with 4 bases between. The CDR3 DNA reads TGTGCCAGCAGCTTAGCCGGTTATAATTCACCCCTCCACTTT. It codes for CASSLAGYNSPLHF.